This TCR beta chain was retrieved from a study of siplizumab effects on memory and regulatory T cells. Concerning this clone itself: The antigen is not known.

Study-level findings and limits: The study found naive T cells seemingly more diverse than memory cells and seemingly major alloresponse contributors.

TCRdb keeps only in-frame clones here, not all; method: immunoSEQ multiplex PCR. The sample lists 85,000 or so clones, 95% occurring once. Germline CDR1 and CDR2: MGHRA and YSYEKL. The CDR3 is 13 amino acids. Trimming removed 2 bases at V and 6 bases at J, with 8 bases between. The material sequenced was CD8+ T cells sorted from blood. The rearrangement links TRBV4-1 to TRBJ1-5, with D uncertain. The receptor was derived from a human donor in good health. CDR3 coding DNA: TGCGCCAGCAGCCAAATCGGGAGTCAGCCCCAGCATTTT. This gives the protein CASSQIGSQPQHF.